Following are 18 T cell receptor beta chains from one sample sequenced in a study of blood T cell repertoires in COVID-19. The repertoire was sequenced with immunoSEQ multiplex PCR; TCRdb's copy has only in-frame clones and lacks some. The profile shows some 120,000 clones, more than 80% of them singletons. The sequenced material came from peripheral blood. The receptor source for this set is a woman of 80 years or more with COVID-19, enrolled during active disease.

The gene calls are TRBV7-9 and TRBJ1-1; D not resolved. Germline loops: CDR1 SEHNR, CDR2 FQNEAQ (reference sequence). The CDR3 sequence is 14 residues long. V was clipped by 3 bases and J by 1 base, with 9 bases between them. The CDR3: CASSFGLTNTEAFF. CDR3 nucleotides: TGTGCCAGCAGCTTCGGACTCACGAACACTGAAGCTTTCTTT. The full variable domain, rest sourced from reference TRBV7-9 and TRBJ1-1, is DTGVSQNPRHKITKRGQNVTFRCDPISEHNRLYWYRQTLGQGPEFLTYFQNEAQLEKSRLLSDRFSAERPKGSFSTLEIQRTEQGDSAMYLCASSFGLTNTEAFFGQGTRLTVV.

The chain links TRBV3-1 (or the pseudogene TRBV3-2) to TRBJ2-3; D remains ambiguous. Deletions cut 4 bases from V and 1 base from J, with 18 bases between. CDR3 length: 17 residues. CDR1 is LGHDT, CDR2 YNNKEL, per germline (reference sequence). The DNA for the CDR3 is TGTGCCAGCAGCCGTAAACTAAATCGACTTCGCACAGATACGCAGTATTTT. Its protein is CASSRKLNRLRTDTQYF.

V is TRBV19 and J is TRBJ1-2, with unresolved D. The CDR3 totals 14 residues. V was cut by 10 bases and J by 3 bases, with 18 bases left in between. CDR1 and CDR2 from the germline V gene are LNHDA and SQIVND (reference sequence). In nucleotides, the CDR3 is TGTGCCACCGAGGGCCGAAGGCCGGACTATGGCTACACCTTC. Its translation is CATEGRRPDYGYTF.

This clone was seen a few times. The chain carries TRBV28 and TRBJ2-1; maybe TRBD2 (5 bases). Per the germline V gene, CDR1 is MDHEN and CDR2 is SYDVKM. Trimming stripped 6 bases from V and 8 bases from J, with 20 bases between. The length of the CDR3 is 15 residues. The CDR3 coding sequence is TGTGCCAGCAGGGCGGGCGGGTACCCGTGGGATGAGCAGTTCTTC. Translation gives CASRAGGYPWDEQFF.

J is TRBJ1-2 and V is TRBV6-5; TRBD1 is a possible D gene (6 bases). Deletions cut 6 bases from V and 5 bases from J, with 16 bases between. This CDR3 comprises 14 residues. Germline lookup yields CDR1 MNHEY and CDR2 SVGAGI. As DNA, the CDR3 is TGTGCCAGCAGCCTATCAGGGGACGGTTATGGCTACACCTTC. It yields the protein CASSLSGDGYGYTF.

This clone was counted only a few times. The V and J genes are TRBV15 and TRBJ2-3; 10 bases line up with TRBD2. CDR1 LNHNV and CDR2 YYDKDF come from the germline V gene (reference sequence). Trimming cost V 1 base and J 5 bases; bases outside gene matches: 0. The CDR3 loop spans 14 amino acids. CDR3 sequence: CATSRGLAGDTQYF. In DNA form, the CDR3 reads TGTGCCACCAGCAGAGGACTAGCGGGAGATACGCAGTATTTT.

As regards this clone: The same CDR3 is also encoded by other DNA sequences in this sample. The chain joins TRBV6-5 to TRBJ2-2, with D possibly being TRBD2 (6 bases). CDR1 is MNHEY, CDR2 SVGAGI, per germline. The CDR3 runs to 12 residues. Trimming pared 9 bases from V and 6 bases from J, leaving 11 bases between. CDR3 sequence: CASVGGPGELFF. The CDR3, as DNA: TGTGCCAGTGTCGGAGGGCCCGGGGAGCTGTTTTTT.

The chain recombines TRBV28 with TRBJ1-2; no clear D. The V gene lost 4 bases and the J gene lost 8 bases, with 8 bases spanning the gap. Germline loops: CDR1 MDHEN, CDR2 SYDVKM. The CDR3 covers 11 residues. The CDR3 nucleotides are TGTGCCAGCAGTTCCAGGTACGGCTACACCTTC. It yields the protein CASSSRYGYTF.

This chain uses TRBV5-4 with TRBJ1-2; D is unresolved. V dropped 3 bases and J dropped 4 bases, with 10 bases sitting between them. The CDR3 extends over 13 amino acids. The V gene's germline CDR1 is SGHNT and CDR2 YYREEE (reference sequence). In DNA, the CDR3 is TGTGCCAGCAGCTCCGGGAGGCTCTATGGCTACACCTTC. Translation gives CASSSGRLYGYTF. Full variable domain (rest looked up from reference TRBV5-4 and TRBJ1-2): ETGVTQSPTHLIKTRGQQVTLRCSSQSGHNTVSWYQQALGQGPQFIFQYYREEENGRGNFPPRFSGLQFPNYSSELNVNALELDDSALYLCASSSGRLYGYTFGSGTRLTVV.

The CDR3 here is CAGASTDTQYF. As DNA, the CDR3 is TGCGCAGGGGCTAGCACAGATACGCAGTATTTT. V is TRBV20-1 and J is TRBJ2-3, with TRBD1 as a possible D gene (6 bases). Per germline, CDR1 DFQATT and CDR2 SNEGSKA (reference sequence). The CDR3 runs to 11 residues.

The chain is built from TRBV6-5 and TRBJ1-1; 9 bases agree with TRBD1. J was trimmed by 4 bases and V by 11 bases; bases with no gene match: 11. Per germline, CDR1 MNHEY and CDR2 SVGAGI. This CDR3 region has 14 residues. The CDR3 sequence is CAAQNRGRVTEAFF. For the CDR3, the DNA is TGTGCCGCCCAAAACAGGGGGCGCGTCACTGAAGCTTTCTTT.

The J gene is TRBJ1-3, the V gene TRBV28, with 12 bases fitting TRBD1. V lost 5 bases and J lost 8; bases outside the gene matches: 7. The length of the CDR3 is 15 residues. The germline gives CDR1 MDHEN, CDR2 SYDVKM. As DNA, the CDR3 is TGTGCCAGCAGTCCCGGGACAGGGGGCTGGGACACCATATATTTT. It codes for CASSPGTGGWDTIYF.

Only one count was recorded for this clone. CDR3 amino acids: CASSLAGQGGGKLFF. CDR3 in DNA: TGTGCCAGCAGCTTGGCGGGACAGGGGGGCGGAAAACTGTTTTTT. The chain links TRBV7-2 to TRBJ1-4; 11 bases agree with TRBD1. The CDR3 is 15 residues long. J lost 10 bases, V lost 3 bases, and 7 bases had no gene match. CDR1 SGHTA and CDR2 FQGNSA come from the germline V gene.

The chain carries TRBV7-2 and TRBJ2-7; TRBD1 might be the D (5 bases). The CDR3 runs 13 residues. Trimming removed 5 bases at V and 6 bases at J, with 14 bases between. CDR1 is SGHTA, CDR2 FQGNSA, per germline. CDR3 residues: CASSETARGEQYF. Written as DNA, the CDR3 is TGTGCCAGCAGCGAAACCGCAAGGGGCGAGCAGTACTTC.

This clone was picked up one time. The chain recombines TRBV12-3 or TRBV12-4 with TRBJ1-2; TRBD1 is a possible D gene (5 bases). Trimming removed 6 bases at V and 3 bases at J, with 11 bases between. This CDR3 contains 13 residues. CDR3 residues: CASSMDTDYGYTF. As DNA, the CDR3 is TGTGCCAGCAGCATGGACACAGACTATGGCTACACCTTC.

This clone has just one count. This chain joins TRBV18 and TRBJ1-2; D is perhaps TRBD1 (6 bases). From germline, CDR1 is KGHSH and CDR2 LQKENI. The CDR3 length is 15 residues. The V end was cut by 2 bases, the J end by 2 bases, with 12 bases between. The DNA of the CDR3 is TGTGCCAGCTCACCAGGGGGGGCGGCCAACTATGGCTACACCTTC. It translates to CASSPGGAANYGYTF.

This chain joins TRBV19 and TRBJ2-7; the D gene is possibly TRBD2 (5 bases). V lost 5 bases, J lost 7 bases, and 15 bases lay in between. The CDR3 extends over 13 amino acids. Germline V gene lookup returns CDR1 LNHDA and CDR2 SQIVND (reference sequence). CDR3 DNA sequence: TGTGCCAGTAGTCCATTGTCGGGGAAAGAGCAGTACTTC. Translated: CASSPLSGKEQYF.

CDR3 sequence reads: CASSERQTLDTIYF. CDR3 DNA sequence: TGTGCCAGCAGTGAACGACAAACTTTGGACACCATATATTTT. V gene TRBV6-1 combines with J gene TRBJ1-3; D remains unclear. The germline V gene encodes CDR1 MNHNS and CDR2 SASEGT. CDR3 length: 14 residues. The V gene lost 2 bases and the J gene lost 8 bases, with 13 bases spanning the gap.